This T cell receptor beta chain emerged from a study of blood T cell repertoires in COVID-19. On the study more broadly: COVID-19 samples collected from the United States, Italy and Spain covered acute and convalescent phases. The analysed material was cDNA or gDNA that came from T cells, B-cell-depleted T cells, or PBMCs.

Sequencing was performed with immunoSEQ multiplex PCR; in TCRdb, only in-frame clones are kept and a portion is missing. Among more than 200,000 clones listed, about nine tenths were seen once. The sequenced material came from peripheral blood. This sequence was found in an older man with acute or convalescent COVID-19.

Here the CDR3 reads CASSLGQGSHEQYF. CDR3 nucleotides: TGCGCCAGCAGCTTGGGACAGGGTTCCCACGAGCAGTACTTC. The chain couples TRBV5-1 to TRBJ2-7; 7 nucleotides align to TRBD1. J gave up 5 bases and V 0 bases, and 5 bases lay outside the gene matches. The CDR3 loop spans 14 amino acids. Looked up from germline, CDR1 is SGHRS and CDR2 is YFSETQ.